This T cell receptor (beta chain) was obtained from a study of blood T cell repertoires in COVID-19. Study in general: Sites in the United States, Italy and Spain provided acute and convalescent COVID-19 samples.

The CDR3 extends over 16 amino acids. Trimming cost V 7 bases and J 1 base; bases outside gene matches: 16. CDR1 and CDR2 from the germline V gene are SQVTM and ANQGSEA. In the authors' workflow: Researchers report that nucleated cell counts were estimated from reference gene primer amplification. Method: immunoSEQ multiplex PCR; TCRdb's copy keeps in-frame clones and lacks some. That table is the source of V, J and clone size, and D and trimming were worked out from the DNA. Counted here are 78,000 or so clones, over 75% occurring once; the ten biggest clones make up approximately 12%. The TCR comes from a man at least 80 years old with acute or convalescent COVID-19. The chain links TRBV29-1 to TRBJ2-7; TRBD2 matches 7 bases. The sample consisted of peripheral blood. The CDR3 bases are TGCAGCGCCATGACTGGGTGGGGCGGGGGTTCCTACGAGCAGTACTTC. Residues: CSAMTGWGGGSYEQYF.